The source of this TCR beta chain is a study of regulatory T cells in long-lasting Graves disease. This sample's time point: newly diagnosed GD, antithyroid drugs for less than 3 months. The TCR library used RNA extracted from PBMCs. CDR3 length: 13 amino acids. The ends were cut back, 3 bases at V and 1 base at J, with 6 bases in the middle. CDR1 is KGHSH and CDR2 is LQKENI in the germline V gene. TCR beta libraries were built with iRepertoire HTBI primers and Arm-PCR of CDR3 regions. TCRdb independently ran MiXCR on the multiplex PCR reads; one entry per CDR3 protein. The table lists 510,000 or so distinct CDR3 sequences, more than 10% of them singletons, with over 7% in the top ten. The same specimen was also included in a second study, on T cells in Graves' hyperthyroidism and ophthalmopathy.

The receptor comes from a woman under 40 with Graves disease. V and J are TRBV18 and TRBJ2-5; D is unresolved. The specimen was peripheral blood mononuclear cells (PBMCs), collected at new diagnosis, from a patient treated with antithyroid drugs. In nucleotides, the CDR3 is TGTGCCAGCTCACCTGCTCTCCAAGAGACCCAGTACTTC. This gives the protein CASSPALQETQYF.